This TCR beta chain was captured by sequencing in a study of technical replicates of blood from a few donors. The method was immunoSEQ multiplex PCR; TCRdb's version includes in-frame clones alone and lacks a portion of them. The sample records 70,000 to 95,000 clones, approximately 94% being singletons. Losses at the gene ends were 3 bases for V and 8 bases for J; bases not matched to a gene: 14. The CDR3 length is 17 residues. CDR1 is MNHNS and CDR2 is SASEGT in the germline V gene. The sequenced sample was T cells isolated from PBMCs. The V and J genes are TRBV6-1 and TRBJ1-2; TRBD1 matches at 11 bases. The TCR originated in a human donor in good health. CDR3 nucleotides: TGTGCCAGCAGTGAGGAAAACCGGGGACAGGGGGTCTTCGGCTACACCTTC. Translating gives CASSEENRGQGVFGYTF.